This TCR beta chain came from a study of human T cells and chemical hapten exposure. Background on the study: Patch tests containing 0.01% DPC, applied to the upper back, were read at 6 days. Patients were mainly female, each with alopecia areata, totalis or universalis.

V lost 1 base, J lost 4 bases, and 12 bases lay in between. CDR3 length: 15 amino acids. The germline gives CDR1 SGHTA, CDR2 FQGNSA. Indicated time point: patch test 1, 2 weeks after DPC sensitization. Treatment indicated: therapeutic diphenylcyclopropenone sensitization with weekly scalp DPC. Unfractionated whole blood served as the source for total RNA extraction. The sample holds a few counts of this clonotype. In the library, unique molecular identifiers were attached to individual cDNA molecules. A single record per CDR3 protein comes from TCRdb applying MiXCR to the RACE reads. The table records some 380,000 distinct CDR3 sequences, more than 4.5% of them present only once.

The source of this sequence is a woman in her forties or fifties with alopecia areata. Some clones in this sample may be carry-over from other donors' samples. This specimen consisted of whole blood, obtained in connection with sensitization to the hapten diphenylcyclopropenone (DPC). V usage is TRBV7-2 and J usage is TRBJ2-3, with D unclear. CDR3 residues: CASSLVPNEADTQYF. In DNA form, the CDR3 reads TGTGCCAGCAGCTTAGTGCCTAACGAGGCAGATACGCAGTATTTT.